This paragraph reports one T cell receptor beta chain. Its cognate antigen is unknown. The method was immunoSEQ multiplex PCR; TCRdb's version includes in-frame clones alone and lacks a portion of them. The sample records 20,000 to 30,000 clones, approximately 70% being singletons. The data are from a study of vaccination effects on CD4 cells after COVID-19. Notes on the study in general: Of the vaccine-induced clones from healthy vaccinees, merely 1 of 255 recognized common cold coronaviruses as well. Clones arising from infection and from vaccination showed marked clonal contraction late after vaccination.

Antigen-specific CD4+ T cells expanded by the ViraFEST assay with viral peptide pools were then sequenced. Following an approximately eleven-day culture, CD4+ T cells were purified. Participants completed two doses of the BNT162b2 or mRNA-1273 vaccine. Every well got some 1.8 million PBMC, which were grown with around 10 IU/ml IL-2 and 9 to 10 ug/ml peptides. Days 3 and 7 saw half the medium replaced with IL-2 medium. CDR3 size: 16 residues. The germline V gene encodes CDR1 SEHNR and CDR2 FQNEAQ (reference sequence). Trimming took 5 bases from V and 0 from J, leaving 15 bases between them. The rearrangement links TRBV7-9 to TRBJ2-3, with D maybe TRBD2 (5 bases). The TCR was taken from a human donor who received a COVID-19 vaccine. The material was CD4+ T cells from PBMCs cultured with SARS-CoV-2 spike peptides, obtained after COVID-19 vaccination. The CDR3 spells CASSPGLVFSTDTQYF. CDR3 nucleotides: TGTGCCAGCAGCCCTGGACTCGTCTTTAGCACAGATACGCAGTATTTT. The full variable domain, with the rest looked up from reference TRBV7-9 and TRBJ2-3, is DTGVSQNPRHKITKRGQNVTFRCDPISEHNRLYWYRQTLGQGPEFLTYFQNEAQLEKSRLLSDRFSAERPKGSFSTLEIQRTEQGDSAMYLCASSPGLVFSTDTQYFGPGTRLTVL.